This TCR beta chain was sequenced during a study of blood T cell repertoires in COVID-19. About the study: Some COVID-19 samples were acute and others convalescent; all came from the United States, Italy and Spain. Sources were T cells, B-cell-depleted T cells, or PBMCs; the material itself was cDNA or gDNA.

With V trimmed by 4 bases and J by 0 bases, 6 bases remained unmatched. The CDR3 runs to 15 residues. Germline-derived CDR1 and CDR2 are SGHTS and YDEGEE. In the source study's methods: Nucleated cell counts were estimated from reference gene primer amplification. Some clones are missing from TCRdb's copy, which holds only in-frame ones; the method was immunoSEQ multiplex PCR. The DNA was the basis for D and trimming; V, J and clone size are from that table. The repertoire holds 95,000 to 150,000 clones, with over 75% as singletons. This sequence joins TRBV5-8 and TRBJ1-2; 7 bases match TRBD1. This TCR derives from a woman in her 70s with acute or convalescent COVID-19. The sequencing input was peripheral blood. The CDR3 spells CASSPGQRANYGYTF. In nucleotides, the CDR3 is TGTGCCAGCAGCCCGGGACAGAGAGCTAACTATGGCTACACCTTC.